This entry lists 26 T cell receptor beta chains sequenced from one sample in a study of T cells in Graves' hyperthyroidism and ophthalmopathy. TCR beta CDR3 sequences were amplified from RNA transcripts. Initially, a first-round RT-PCR of the TCR CDR3 employed the HTBI primer set. TCRdb re-analysed the multiplex PCR reads in MiXCR, keeping a single row per CDR3 protein. The repertoire holds more than 500,000 distinct CDR3 sequences, around 15% seen once, with 3.8% in the top ten. Sequencing input: blood. The origin of the receptors is a woman aged 25 to 39 with Graves' hyperthyroidism.

In this sample, this clonotype turned up many times. The chain links TRBV28 to TRBJ2-7; D is perhaps TRBD1 or TRBD2 (7 bases each). Per germline, CDR1 MDHEN and CDR2 SYDVKM. V was pared by 7 bases and J by 1 base, with 14 bases between. CDR3 length equals 14 residues. The CDR3 is CASTSGGGSYEQYF. The DNA of the CDR3 is TGTGCCAGCACCTCAGGGGGGGGTTCCTACGAGCAGTACTTC.

The sample holds a few counts of this clonotype. The V call is TRBV9, the J call TRBJ1-1, with D possibly matching TRBD1 (5 bases). In germline, CDR1 is SGDLS, CDR2 YYNGEE. The V and J ends lost 4 bases and 1 base respectively, with 17 bases between them. CDR3 size: 16 residues. CDR3 DNA sequence: TGTGCCAGCAGCCCCCCGACGGGAGGGGCGAACACTGAAGCTTTCTTT. Translation gives CASSPPTGGANTEAFF.

The chain carries TRBV2 and TRBJ2-1, with TRBD2 as a possible D gene (5 bases). Germline V lookup: CDR1 SNHLY, CDR2 FYNNEI. Trimming left V 4 bases short and J 2 bases short, with 9 bases between. This CDR3 has 14 residues. The CDR3 DNA is TGTGCCAGCAGTGGAGACTACCCCTACAATGAGCAGTTCTTC. As protein: CASSGDYPYNEQFF.

This clonotype was seen at least ten times. The chain recombines TRBV20-1 with TRBJ1-2, with 8 bases that match TRBD1. The CDR3 has 14 amino acids. The germline CDR1 and CDR2 sequences are DFQATT and SNEGSKA (reference sequence). Trimming took 0 bases from V and 7 from J; bases not matched to a gene: 7. CDR3: CSARETGDWRGYTF. The CDR3 DNA is TGCAGTGCTAGAGAGACAGGGGACTGGCGTGGCTACACCTTC.

This chain links TRBV4-3 with TRBJ2-3; D is tentatively TRBD1 or TRBD2 (5 bases each). Per the germline V gene, CDR1 is LGHNA and CDR2 is YSLEER. V was pared by 3 bases and J by 2 bases, with 9 bases between. The CDR3 loop spans 14 amino acids. The DNA of the CDR3 is TGCGCCAGCAGCCAGGCCGGGGCCACAGATACGCAGTATTTT. Translating gives CASSQAGATDTQYF.

This clonotype was seen many times. This chain uses TRBV6-1 with TRBJ2-7; perhaps D is TRBD1 or TRBD2 (6 bases each). Trimming shortened V by 9 bases and J by 7 bases, and 16 bases separated the two germline ends. The CDR3 is 12 residues long. Germline V gene lookup returns CDR1 MNHNS and CDR2 SASEGT. CDR3: CASGRTVGEQYF. The CDR3 DNA reads as TGTGCCAGTGGGAGGACAGTCGGGGAGCAGTACTTC.

The table lists this clonotype with many counts. CDR3 sequence reads: CAWRGTGIGGYTF. The CDR3 DNA follows: TGTGCCTGGAGGGGGACAGGAATAGGTGGCTACACCTTC. The chain uses TRBV30 and TRBJ1-2; TRBD1 aligns across 8 bases. The CDR3 runs 13 residues. Germline assignment: CDR1 GTSNPN and CDR2 SVGIG (reference sequence). The V gene end was trimmed by 3 bases and the J gene end by 7 bases; junction bases not matched to a gene: 7.

The J gene is TRBJ1-1, the V gene TRBV19; no firm D call. Trimming removed 6 bases at V and 5 bases at J, with 10 bases between. CDR1 LNHDA and CDR2 SQIVND come from the germline V gene (reference sequence). The CDR3 has 12 residues. DNA for the CDR3: TGTGCCAGTAGGTCCGGGATTACTGAAGCTTTCTTT. As protein: CASRSGITEAFF.

The chain couples TRBV27 to TRBJ1-2, with TRBD1 matching over 9 bases. V shed 2 bases, J shed 9 bases, and the junction held 4 bases outside the gene matches. This CDR3 comprises 13 residues. Germline values: CDR1 MNHEY, CDR2 SMNVEV (reference sequence). The CDR3: CASSLSGTGRYTF. CDR3 coding DNA: TGTGCCAGCAGTTTAAGCGGGACAGGGCGCTACACCTTC.

There are a few counts of this clonotype. This chain uses TRBV10-3 with TRBJ1-5; D is perhaps TRBD1 (6 bases). V lost 4 bases and J lost 4, with 11 bases in between. The CDR3 runs to 14 residues. Per germline, CDR1 ENHRY and CDR2 SYGVKD. CDR3 residues: CAISGYRANQPQHF. In DNA form, the CDR3 reads TGTGCCATCAGTGGGTACAGGGCGAATCAGCCCCAGCATTTT.

This clonotype was recorded at least ten times. This sequence joins TRBV7-2 and TRBJ2-3; the D is unclear. The germline CDR1 and CDR2 sequences are SGHTA and FQGNSA. The CDR3 is 11 residues long. The CDR3 coding sequence is TGTTCGAGACTCTACACAGATACGCAGTATTTT. Protein: CSRLYTDTQYF.

The rearrangement joins TRBV3-1 to TRBJ2-7; the match to TRBD2 covers 12 bases. This CDR3 is built from 15 residues. The V gene end was trimmed by 3 bases and the J gene end by 4 bases; junction bases not matched to a gene: 4. Per the germline V gene, CDR1 is LGHDT and CDR2 is YNNKEL (reference sequence). In DNA form, the CDR3 reads TGTGCCAGCAGCCATTCGACTAGCGGGAGTTACGAGCAGTACTTC. It specifies CASSHSTSGSYEQYF.

In this sample, this clonotype turned up many times. This chain connects TRBV6-1 to TRBJ1-1; D is possibly TRBD1 (5 bases). This CDR3 has 12 residues. The germline V gene has CDR1 MNHNS and CDR2 SASEGT. Deletions cut 11 bases from V and 8 bases from J, with 18 bases between. CDR3 amino acids: CASSGISTEAFF. The CDR3, as DNA: TGTGCCTCCTCAGGGATCAGTACGGAAGCTTTCTTT.

On this clonotype itself: Just one base apart from a much larger clone, this may be a read error. The chain employs TRBV10-3 and TRBJ2-5, with 11 bases matching TRBD2. The junction had 0 bases not matched to a gene; V was cut back by 6 bases and J by 3 bases. Germline assignment: CDR1 ENHRY and CDR2 SYGVKD. The CDR3 contains 13 residues. The CDR3 bases are TGTGCCATCAGGGGACTAGCGGAAGAGACCCAGTACTTC. It is translated as CAIRGLAEETQYF.

This clonotype appeared a few times. This sequence joins TRBV27 and TRBJ2-7; TRBD2 aligns across 10 bases. Per the germline V gene, CDR1 is MNHEY and CDR2 is SMNVEV (reference sequence). V was clipped by 3 bases and J by 9 bases; unmatched bases: 8. The CDR3 sequence is 14 residues long. CDR3 protein: CASSLTSGQFGQYF. In nucleotides, the CDR3 is TGTGCCAGCAGTTTGACTAGCGGGCAGTTCGGGCAGTACTTC.

The chain couples TRBV24-1 to TRBJ2-1; 8 bases map to TRBD2. The CDR3 has 15 amino acids. CDR1 and CDR2 (germline): KGHDR, SFDVKD. V shed 5 bases and J 9 bases; nucleotides not matched to a gene: 11. Written as DNA, the CDR3 is TGTGCCACCAGTGTAAATAACGGGAGGGCGGGTGAGCAGTTCTTC. Protein: CATSVNNGRAGEQFF.

The chain combines TRBV20-1 with TRBJ1-4; the match to TRBD1 covers 10 bases. Germline values: CDR1 DFQATT, CDR2 SNEGSKA (reference sequence). The CDR3 extends over 15 amino acids. Trimming took 2 bases from V and 12 from J; bases not matched to a gene: 12. The CDR3 DNA is TGCAGTGCTAGAATCCTTCGGACAGGGGGTGGGGAACTGTTTTTT. Residues: CSARILRTGGGELFF.

The chain links TRBV2 to TRBJ1-5; tentatively, D is TRBD1 (6 bases). The CDR3 extends over 15 amino acids. Trimming took 5 bases from V and 1 from J, leaving 12 bases between them. In germline, CDR1 is SNHLY, CDR2 FYNNEI. Here the CDR3 DNA reads TGTGCCAGCAGTCCCGACAGGAGCAGCAATCAGCCCCAGCATTTT. This codes for CASSPDRSSNQPQHF.

This clonotype was seen at least ten times. This sequence joins TRBV7-8 and TRBJ2-2; D not resolved. Germline lookup yields CDR1 SGHVS and CDR2 FQNEAQ. V was clipped by 4 bases and J by 4 bases, with 7 bases between them. The CDR3 is made up of 13 amino acids. The CDR3 bases are TGTGCCAGCAGCTCCCTCCTCACCGGGGAGCTGTTTTTT. It specifies CASSSLLTGELFF.

The chain is built from TRBV27 and TRBJ2-7, with no clear D. V was pared by 5 bases and J by 5 bases, with 13 bases between. Germline V gives CDR1 MNHEY, CDR2 SMNVEV (reference sequence). The CDR3 length is 13 residues. Here the CDR3 DNA reads TGTGCCAGCAGTCCCCAAGATGTGGACGAGCAGTACTTC. Its translation: CASSPQDVDEQYF.

The V and J genes are TRBV27 and TRBJ2-5; D is perhaps TRBD2 (6 bases). This CDR3 has 12 amino acids. V lost 8 bases to trimming and J lost 2 bases, with 9 bases between them. From germline, CDR1 is MNHEY and CDR2 SMNVEV (reference sequence). The CDR3 protein is CASGLIQETQYF. The CDR3 nucleotides are TGTGCCAGCGGACTAATACAAGAGACCCAGTACTTC.

This clonotype occurred many times. The rearrangement links TRBV7-2 to TRBJ2-3; tentatively, D is TRBD2 (5 bases). The germline V and J ends were trimmed by 1 base and 1 base, with 9 bases remaining between them. The CDR3 covers 15 residues. Germline V CDR1 and CDR2: SGHTA, FQGNSA. The CDR3 spells CASSLEVGGTDTQYF. For the CDR3, the DNA is TGTGCCAGCAGCTTAGAAGTGGGAGGCACAGATACGCAGTATTTT.

This clonotype has more than one count but fewer than ten. V is TRBV5-1 and J is TRBJ2-1; possibly TRBD1 or TRBD2 for D (6 bases each). The CDR3 is 14 residues long. V gave up 4 bases and J gave up 7 bases, with 15 bases separating them. Germline CDR1 reads SGHRS; CDR2 reads YFSETQ. CDR3 nucleotide sequence: TGCGCCAGCAGCCTAGGGGGACTTCTTAATGAGCAGTTCTTC. Its protein is CASSLGGLLNEQFF. The variable domain in full, completed from reference TRBV5-1 and TRBJ2-1, reads KAGVTQTPRYLIKTRGQQVTLSCSPISGHRSVSWYQQTPGQGLQFLFEYFSETQRNKGNFPGRFSGRQFSNSRSEMNVSTLELGDSALYLCASSLGGLLNEQFFGPGTRLTVL.

This clonotype occurred a few times. This rearrangement joins TRBV7-8 to TRBJ2-5; D ambiguous. There are 16 residues in the CDR3. Germline-derived CDR1 and CDR2 are SGHVS and FQNEAQ. Trimming took 4 bases from V and 5 from J, leaving 20 bases between them. The CDR3 DNA follows: TGTGCCAGCAGCTCCTTACTGGTGGAGCTCGAGGAGACCCAGTACTTC. Residues: CASSSLLVELEETQYF.

The chain employs TRBV6-5 and TRBJ2-5, with TRBD1 matching over 7 bases. The ends lost 3 bases at V and 4 bases at J; junction bases unmatched: 5. From germline, CDR1 is MNHEY and CDR2 SVGAGI. This CDR3 has 14 residues. CDR3 DNA: TGTGCCAGCAGTTATGGACAGGTTGGAGAGACCCAGTACTTC. Translation gives CASSYGQVGETQYF.

This clonotype was picked up a small number of times. The chain joins TRBV5-6 to TRBJ2-7, with 13 nucleotides matching TRBD2. The germline V gene encodes CDR1 SGHDT and CDR2 YYEEEE. The CDR3 is 17 amino acids. V shed 4 bases and J 1 base; nucleotides not matched to a gene: 8. This CDR3 is CASSRGLAGKESYEQYF. The DNA of the CDR3 is TGTGCCAGCAGCCGGGGACTAGCGGGAAAGGAGTCCTACGAGCAGTACTTC.